The text below deals with one TCR beta chain. V shed 7 bases and J shed 0 bases, with 14 bases lying between them. This CDR3 spans 15 amino acids. Germline V gene lookup returns CDR1 MGHDK and CDR2 SYGVNS. As processed by the authors: The assay estimated nucleated cells by amplifying reference gene primers. Only in-frame clones appear in the TCRdb table, and some are missing; sequencing was by immunoSEQ multiplex PCR. The D gene and trimming were derived from the DNA, and the V and J assignments and clone size from that table. Of about 260,000 clones in the sample, around 90% are singletons; the top ten hold 0.7%. The sample is drawn from a study of blood T cell repertoires in COVID-19. Study as a whole: From T cells, B-cell-depleted T cells, or PBMCs came the material, which was cDNA or gDNA.

The origin of this receptor is a human donor in a cohort sampled during active COVID-19. Sequenced material: peripheral blood. J is TRBJ2-3 and V is TRBV25-1; D might be TRBD2 (6 bases). This chain's CDR3 is CASTISGTSTDTQYF. In DNA form, the CDR3 reads TGTGCCAGCACCATTAGCGGAACTAGCACAGATACGCAGTATTTT.